Given below is one TCR beta chain in context. This CDR3 region has 13 residues. V lost 7 bases to trimming and J lost 7 bases; unmatched junction nucleotides: 5. CDR1 and CDR2 (germline): MNHEY, SMNVEV (reference sequence). The data derive from a study of blood T cell repertoires in COVID-19. The wider study: Samples came from the United States, Italy and Spain, spanning acute and convalescent COVID-19. PBMCs, B-cell-depleted T cells, or T cells were the source of the cDNA or gDNA that made up the material.

Libraries were prepared by immunoSEQ multiplex PCR; TCRdb keeps only in-frame clonotypes and omits some of them. The data contain about 310,000 clones, over 80% of them seen just once; the ten biggest clones take up around 10%. The chain has TRBV27 and TRBJ2-1; TRBD2 matches at 9 bases. Sequencing was done on a sample of PBMCs or T cells enriched from blood (not recorded which). This sequence originates from a woman aged 18 to 35 who had recovered from COVID-19. The CDR3 bases are TGTGCCAGCAAACCTAGCGGGATTAATGAGCAGTTCTTC. This encodes CASKPSGINEQFF.